This is a list of T cell receptor beta chains from one sample in a study of OX40 agonist ivuxolimab in advanced cancers. Clones were sequenced by immunoSEQ multiplex PCR, and TCRdb holds only the in-frame ones, with some missing. The sample has about 90,000 clones; 75% to 95% are singletons. The sequences come from CD4+ or CD8+ T cells sorted from blood, collected in a trial of the OX40 agonist ivuxolimab. Receptors were obtained from an adult with an advanced solid tumor such as melanoma, head and neck, liver or kidney cancer. Both conserved end residues are part of each CDR3. A D gene is named only where the DNA matches it firmly. Clone size is given for some rows only: seen once, a few or many times, or a class if the clone is expanded.

CDR3 length,clone size,D gene,V gene,J gene,CDR3 protein,CDR3 DNA
13,.,.,TRBV30,TRBJ1-5,CAWGKQGGQPQHF,TGTGCCTGGGGAAAACAGGGAGGTCAGCCCCAGCATTTT
14,.,TRBD1,TRBV7-2,TRBJ1-2,CASSRPGTGLGYTF,TGTGCCAGCAGCCGGCCCGGGACAGGGCTGGGCTACACCTTC
15,.,TRBD2,TRBV10-3,TRBJ2-7,CAISESTSGDYEQYF,TGTGCCATCAGTGAGTCAACTAGCGGAGACTACGAGCAGTACTTC
14,once,TRBD1,TRBV18,TRBJ2-1,CASSPPGQSNEQFF,TGTGCCAGCTCACCGCCGGGACAGTCGAATGAGCAGTTCTTC
15,.,TRBD2,TRBV7-8,TRBJ2-7,CASSLNGRPSYEQYF,TGTGCCAGCAGCTTAAACGGGAGGCCCTCCTACGAGCAGTACTTC
13,.,.,TRBV10-3,TRBJ2-5,CAIMSGLQETQYF,TGTGCCATCATGAGTGGGTTGCAAGAGACCCAGTACTTC
10,.,.,TRBV6-5,TRBJ1-1,CASSEWKAFF,TGTGCCAGCAGTGAGTGGAAAGCTTTCTTT
18,.,TRBD1,TRBV19,TRBJ1-5,CASSMGTGGSMSNQPQHF,TGTGCCAGTAGTATGGGAACAGGGGGCTCTATGAGCAATCAGCCCCAGCATTTT
13,.,.,TRBV7-3,TRBJ2-3,CASSLVGADTQYF,TGTGCCAGCAGCTTAGTGGGCGCAGATACGCAGTATTTT
14,once,TRBD2,TRBV5-1,TRBJ2-2,CASYQRENTGELFF,TGCGCCAGTTATCAGCGGGAGAACACCGGGGAGCTGTTTTTT
15,.,.,TRBV5-6,TRBJ1-1,CASSSLGGMNTEAFF,TGTGCCAGCAGCTCGCTAGGGGGAATGAACACTGAAGCTTTCTTT
14,.,TRBD1,TRBV4-3,TRBJ1-2,CASSQEGQTYGYTF,TGCGCCAGCAGCCAGGAGGGACAGACCTATGGCTACACCTTC
15,.,TRBD1,TRBV9,TRBJ1-5,CASGPGQGLRQPQHF,TGTGCCAGCGGTCCGGGACAGGGCCTCAGGCAGCCCCAGCATTTT
12,.,.,TRBV23-1,TRBJ2-3,CASSQSGSRKYF,TGCGCCAGCAGTCAATCGGGCAGTCGAAAGTATTTT
13,.,.,TRBV7-9,TRBJ2-5,CASSFEGQETQYF,TGTGCCAGCAGCTTTGAGGGTCAAGAGACCCAGTACTTC
14,.,.,TRBV5-1,TRBJ1-3,CASSLDWSGNTIYF,TGCGCCAGCAGCTTGGACTGGTCTGGAAACACCATATATTTT
16,.,TRBD2,TRBV18,TRBJ2-1,CASSLLAGEFYNEQFF,TGTGCCAGCTCCCTACTAGCGGGAGAATTCTACAATGAGCAGTTCTTC
14,few,.,TRBV5-1,TRBJ1-1,CASSRNSGAPEAFF,TGCGCCAGCAGCCGGAACTCCGGAGCCCCTGAAGCTTTCTTT